The source of this T cell receptor (beta chain) is a study of blood T cell repertoires in COVID-19. About the research overall: The origin of the acute and convalescent COVID-19 samples was the United States, Italy and Spain. PBMCs, B-cell-depleted T cells, or T cells provided the cDNA or gDNA that made up the material.

The CDR3 spans 13 residues. With 8 bases removed from V and 0 bases from J, the gap between germline ends came to 8 bases. CDR1 and CDR2 from the germline V gene are MNHEY and SVGAGI. Some clones are missing from TCRdb's copy, which holds only in-frame ones; the method was immunoSEQ multiplex PCR. The table lists nearly 90,000 clones, 75% to 90% of them singletons. Sequencing was done on a sample of peripheral blood. The chain recombines TRBV6-5 with TRBJ1-3, with a weak D call TRBD1 (6 bases). The sequence came from an elderly man with acute or convalescent COVID-19. The DNA of the CDR3 is TGTGCCAGCGTCAGGGGCTCTGGAAACACCATATATTTT. Translated: CASVRGSGNTIYF.